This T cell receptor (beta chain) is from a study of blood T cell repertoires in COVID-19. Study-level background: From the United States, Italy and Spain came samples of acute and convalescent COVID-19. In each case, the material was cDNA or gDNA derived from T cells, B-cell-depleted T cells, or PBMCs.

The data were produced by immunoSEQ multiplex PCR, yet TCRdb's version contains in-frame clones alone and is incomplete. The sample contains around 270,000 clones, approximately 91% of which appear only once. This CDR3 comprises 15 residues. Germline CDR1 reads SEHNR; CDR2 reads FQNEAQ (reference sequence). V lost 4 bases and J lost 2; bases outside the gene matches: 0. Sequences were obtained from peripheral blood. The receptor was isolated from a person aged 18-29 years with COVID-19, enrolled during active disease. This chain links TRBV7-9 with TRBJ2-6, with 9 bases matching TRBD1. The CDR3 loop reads CASSYRGPGANVLTF. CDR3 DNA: TGTGCCAGCAGCTACAGGGGGCCTGGGGCCAACGTCCTGACTTTC.